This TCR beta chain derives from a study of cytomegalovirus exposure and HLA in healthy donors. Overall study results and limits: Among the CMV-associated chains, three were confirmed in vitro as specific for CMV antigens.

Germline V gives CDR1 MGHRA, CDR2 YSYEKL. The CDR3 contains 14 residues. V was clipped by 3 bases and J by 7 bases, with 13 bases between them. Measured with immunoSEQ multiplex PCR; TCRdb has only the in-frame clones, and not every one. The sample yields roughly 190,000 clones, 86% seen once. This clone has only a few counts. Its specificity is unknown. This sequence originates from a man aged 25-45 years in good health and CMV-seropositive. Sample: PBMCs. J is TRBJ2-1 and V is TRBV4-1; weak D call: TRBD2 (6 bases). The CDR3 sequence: CASSQVAAGNEQFF. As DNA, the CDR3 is TGCGCCAGCAGCCAGGTAGCGGCGGGGAATGAGCAGTTCTTC.